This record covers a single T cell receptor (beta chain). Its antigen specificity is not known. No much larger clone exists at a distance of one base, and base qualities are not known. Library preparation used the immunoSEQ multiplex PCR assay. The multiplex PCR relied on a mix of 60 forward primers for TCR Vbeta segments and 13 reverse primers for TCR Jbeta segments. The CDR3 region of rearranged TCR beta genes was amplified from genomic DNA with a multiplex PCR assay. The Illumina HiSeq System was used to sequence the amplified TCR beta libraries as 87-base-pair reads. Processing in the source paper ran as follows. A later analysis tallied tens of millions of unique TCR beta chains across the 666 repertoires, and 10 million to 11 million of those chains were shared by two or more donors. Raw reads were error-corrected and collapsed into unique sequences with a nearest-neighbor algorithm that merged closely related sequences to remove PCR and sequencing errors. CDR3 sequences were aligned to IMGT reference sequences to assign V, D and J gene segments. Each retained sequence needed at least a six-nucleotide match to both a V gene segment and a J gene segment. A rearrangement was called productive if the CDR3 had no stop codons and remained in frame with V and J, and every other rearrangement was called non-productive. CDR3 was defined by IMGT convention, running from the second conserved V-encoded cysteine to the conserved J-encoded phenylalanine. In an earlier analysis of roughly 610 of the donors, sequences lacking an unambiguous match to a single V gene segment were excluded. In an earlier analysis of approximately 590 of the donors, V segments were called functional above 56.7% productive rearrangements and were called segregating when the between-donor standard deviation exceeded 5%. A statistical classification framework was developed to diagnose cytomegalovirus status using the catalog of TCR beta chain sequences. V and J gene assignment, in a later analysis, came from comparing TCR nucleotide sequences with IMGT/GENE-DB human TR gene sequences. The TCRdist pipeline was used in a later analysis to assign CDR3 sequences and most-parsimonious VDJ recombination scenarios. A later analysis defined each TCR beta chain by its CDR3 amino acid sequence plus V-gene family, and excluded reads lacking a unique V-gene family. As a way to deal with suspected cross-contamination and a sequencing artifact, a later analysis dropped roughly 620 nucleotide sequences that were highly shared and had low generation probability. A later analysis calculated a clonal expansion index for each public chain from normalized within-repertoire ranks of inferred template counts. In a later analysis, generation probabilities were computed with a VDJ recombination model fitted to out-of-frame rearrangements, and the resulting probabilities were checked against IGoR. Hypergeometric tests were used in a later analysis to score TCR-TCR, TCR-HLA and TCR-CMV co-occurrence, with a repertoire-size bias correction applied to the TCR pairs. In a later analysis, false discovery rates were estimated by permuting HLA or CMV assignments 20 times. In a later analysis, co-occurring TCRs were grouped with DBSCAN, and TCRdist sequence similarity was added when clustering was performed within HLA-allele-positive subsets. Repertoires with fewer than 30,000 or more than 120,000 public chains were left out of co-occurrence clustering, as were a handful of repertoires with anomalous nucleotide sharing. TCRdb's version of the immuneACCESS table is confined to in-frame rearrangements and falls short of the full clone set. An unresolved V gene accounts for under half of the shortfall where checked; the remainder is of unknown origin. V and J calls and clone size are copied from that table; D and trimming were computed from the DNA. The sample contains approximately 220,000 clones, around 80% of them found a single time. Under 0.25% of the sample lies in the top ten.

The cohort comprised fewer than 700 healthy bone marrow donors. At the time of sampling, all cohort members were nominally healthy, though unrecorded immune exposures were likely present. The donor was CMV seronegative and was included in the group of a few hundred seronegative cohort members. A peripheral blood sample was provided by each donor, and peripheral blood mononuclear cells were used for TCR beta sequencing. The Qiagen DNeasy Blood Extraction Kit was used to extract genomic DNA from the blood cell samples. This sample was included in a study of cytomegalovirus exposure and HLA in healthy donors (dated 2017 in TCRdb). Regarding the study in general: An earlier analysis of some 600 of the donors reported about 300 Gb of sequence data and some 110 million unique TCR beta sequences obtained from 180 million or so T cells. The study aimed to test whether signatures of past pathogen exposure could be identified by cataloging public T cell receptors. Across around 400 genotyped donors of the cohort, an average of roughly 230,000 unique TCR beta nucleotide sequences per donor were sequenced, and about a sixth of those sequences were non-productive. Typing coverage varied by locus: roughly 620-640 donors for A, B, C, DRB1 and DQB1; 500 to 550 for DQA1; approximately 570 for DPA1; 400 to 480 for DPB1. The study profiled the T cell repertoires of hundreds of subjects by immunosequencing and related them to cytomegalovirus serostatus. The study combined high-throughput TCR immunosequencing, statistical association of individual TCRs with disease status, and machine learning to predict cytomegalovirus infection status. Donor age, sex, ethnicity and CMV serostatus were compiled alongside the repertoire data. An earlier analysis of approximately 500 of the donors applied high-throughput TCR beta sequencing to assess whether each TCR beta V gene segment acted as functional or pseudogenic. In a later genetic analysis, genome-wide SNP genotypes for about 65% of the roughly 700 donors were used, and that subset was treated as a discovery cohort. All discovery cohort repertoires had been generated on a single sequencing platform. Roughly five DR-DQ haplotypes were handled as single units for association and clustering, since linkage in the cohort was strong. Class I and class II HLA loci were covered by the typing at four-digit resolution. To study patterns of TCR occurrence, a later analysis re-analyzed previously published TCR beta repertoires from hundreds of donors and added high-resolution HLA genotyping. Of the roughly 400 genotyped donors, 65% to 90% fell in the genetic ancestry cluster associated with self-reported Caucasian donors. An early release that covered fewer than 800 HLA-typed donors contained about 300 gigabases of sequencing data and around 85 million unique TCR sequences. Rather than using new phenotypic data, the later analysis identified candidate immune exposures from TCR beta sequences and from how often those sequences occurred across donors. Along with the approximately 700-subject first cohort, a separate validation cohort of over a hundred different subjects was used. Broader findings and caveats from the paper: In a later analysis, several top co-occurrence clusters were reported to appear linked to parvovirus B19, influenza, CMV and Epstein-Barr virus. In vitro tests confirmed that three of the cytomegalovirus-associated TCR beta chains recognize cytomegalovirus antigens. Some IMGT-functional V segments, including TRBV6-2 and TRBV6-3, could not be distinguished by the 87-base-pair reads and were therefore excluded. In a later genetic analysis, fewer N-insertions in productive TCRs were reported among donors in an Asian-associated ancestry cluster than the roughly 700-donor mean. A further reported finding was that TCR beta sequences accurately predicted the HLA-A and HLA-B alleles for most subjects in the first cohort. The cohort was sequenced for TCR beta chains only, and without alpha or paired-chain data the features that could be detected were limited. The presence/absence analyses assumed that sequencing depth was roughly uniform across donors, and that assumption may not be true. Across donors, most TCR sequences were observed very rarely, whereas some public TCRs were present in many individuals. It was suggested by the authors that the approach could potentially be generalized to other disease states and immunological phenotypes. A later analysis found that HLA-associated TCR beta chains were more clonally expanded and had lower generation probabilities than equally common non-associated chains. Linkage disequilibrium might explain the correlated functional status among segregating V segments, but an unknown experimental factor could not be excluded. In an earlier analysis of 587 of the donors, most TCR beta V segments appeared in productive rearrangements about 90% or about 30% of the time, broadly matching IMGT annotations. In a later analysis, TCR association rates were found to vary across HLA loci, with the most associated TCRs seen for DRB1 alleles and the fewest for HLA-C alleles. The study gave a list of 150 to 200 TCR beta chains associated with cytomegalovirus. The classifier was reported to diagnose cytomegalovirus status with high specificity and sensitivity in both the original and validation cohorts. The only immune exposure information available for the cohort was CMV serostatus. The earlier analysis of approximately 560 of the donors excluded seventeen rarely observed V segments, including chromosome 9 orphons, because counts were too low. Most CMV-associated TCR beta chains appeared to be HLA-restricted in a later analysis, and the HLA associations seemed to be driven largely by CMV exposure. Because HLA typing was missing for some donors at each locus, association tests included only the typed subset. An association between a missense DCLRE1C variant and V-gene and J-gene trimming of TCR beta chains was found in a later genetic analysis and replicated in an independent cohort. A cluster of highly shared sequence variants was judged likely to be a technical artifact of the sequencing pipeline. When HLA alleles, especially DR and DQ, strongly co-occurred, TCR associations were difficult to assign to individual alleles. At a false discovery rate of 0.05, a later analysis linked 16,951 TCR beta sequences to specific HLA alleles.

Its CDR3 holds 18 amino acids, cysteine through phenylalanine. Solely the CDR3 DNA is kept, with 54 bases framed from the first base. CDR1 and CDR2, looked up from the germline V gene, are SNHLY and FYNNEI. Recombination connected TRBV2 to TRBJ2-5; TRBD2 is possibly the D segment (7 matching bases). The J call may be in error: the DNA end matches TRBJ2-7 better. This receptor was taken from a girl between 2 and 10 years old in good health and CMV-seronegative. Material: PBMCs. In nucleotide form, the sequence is TGTGCCAGCAGTGAACAGGTTGCGGGAGCCCTCCAGGGGTACGAGCAGTACTTC. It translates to CASSEQVAGALQGYEQYF.